The sequence of this TCR beta chain was determined in a study of T cell repertoires in cytomegalovirus infection. Study-wide background: A matching HLA type, together with CMV infection, was signaled by public TCR beta signatures. Whole-study results and caveats: Across the ex vivo response, the dominant clonotypes were HLA-C-restricted CMV-specific TCR beta clonotypes. Pooled public TCR beta family frequency picked out CMV carriers with the relevant HLA.

Per germline, CDR1 MNHNS and CDR2 SASEGT. V was clipped by 5 bases and J by 7 bases; unmatched bases: 16. This CDR3 is 17 amino acids long. A single record per CDR3 protein comes from TCRdb applying MiXCR to the reads. This sample has 250,000 to 300,000 distinct CDR3 sequences, with roughly 24% found just once. Remarks on this clonotype: What it recognizes is unknown.

Sequenced sample: PBMCs. The chain joins TRBV6-1 to TRBJ2-1; the match to TRBD2 covers 8 bases. The receptor comes from a human donor in good health (CMV status not recorded). Some clones in this sample may be carry-over from other donors' samples. The CDR3 DNA sequence: TGTGCCAGCAGTCGCCGTATAGCGGGAATACTAGGAAATGAGCAGTTCTTC. The encoded protein is CASSRRIAGILGNEQFF.